This entry lists 18 T cell receptor beta chains sequenced from one sample in a study of early T cells in non-severe SARS-CoV-2 infection. TCRdb re-called the 5' RACE reads through MiXCR, storing one row per CDR3 protein. The sample contains 70,000 to 85,000 distinct CDR3 sequences, 12% of which appear only once. Material: whole blood. The source is an adult who was a healthcare worker with PCR-confirmed SARS-CoV-2 infection or an uninfected control (not recorded which).

V is TRBV4-1 and J is TRBJ2-4; possible D gene TRBD1, 5 bases. V was pared by 4 bases and J by 3 bases, with 16 bases between. CDR3 size: 16 residues. The germline V gene has CDR1 MGHRA and CDR2 YSYEKL. CDR3 amino acids: CASSLPGSNFKNIQYF. The CDR3 nucleotides read TGCGCCAGCAGCCTACCAGGGTCGAACTTCAAAAACATTCAGTACTTC.

The chain couples TRBV6-5 to TRBJ2-1, with D tentatively TRBD1 or TRBD2 (6 bases each). V gave up 5 bases and J gave up 10 bases, with 18 bases separating them. From germline, CDR1 is MNHEY and CDR2 SVGAGI. The CDR3 covers 14 residues. The CDR3 DNA reads TGTGCCAGCAGTGAATTGTCTAGGGGGGTAGAGCAGTTCTTC. Amino acid sequence: CASSELSRGVEQFF.

J is TRBJ2-1 and V is TRBV5-1, with 7 bases matching TRBD1. In germline, CDR1 is SGHRS, CDR2 YFSETQ. The V segment lost 4 bases and the J segment 2 bases; nucleotides outside the gene matches: 6. This CDR3 contains 15 residues. The CDR3 loop reads CASSVDRVPYNEQFF. CDR3 sequence (DNA): TGCGCCAGCAGCGTTGACAGGGTACCCTACAATGAGCAGTTCTTC.

The table lists this clonotype with many counts. The chain combines TRBV30 with TRBJ2-3, with a weak D call TRBD1 (6 bases). V dropped 5 bases and J dropped 2 bases, with 14 bases sitting between them. The CDR3 has 14 residues. Germline V gene sequence: CDR1 GTSNPN, CDR2 SVGIG (reference sequence). In DNA, the CDR3 is TGTGCCTGGGGGGGCCCGGGGACCACAGATACGCAGTATTTT. Its protein product is CAWGGPGTTDTQYF.

This chain uses TRBV28 with TRBJ2-5, with D hard to call. V was pared by 6 bases and J by 2 bases, with 4 bases between. This CDR3 contains 11 residues. Germline V lookup: CDR1 MDHEN, CDR2 SYDVKM. CDR3 coding DNA: TGTGCCAGCAGAGAACAAGAGACCCAGTACTTC. Translated: CASREQETQYF. Filled out from reference TRBV28 and TRBJ2-5, the complete variable domain reads DVKVTQSSRYLVKRTGEKVFLECVQDMDHENMFWYRQDPGLGLRLIYFSYDVKMKEKGDIPEGYSVSREKKERFSLILESASTNQTSMYLCASREQETQYFGPGTRLLVL.

This clonotype came up many times. J is TRBJ2-5 and V is TRBV7-2, with TRBD1 matching 7 bases. This CDR3 spans 15 amino acids. V shed 5 bases and J 1 base; nucleotides not matched to a gene: 7. Germline CDR1 SGHTA, CDR2 FQGNSA. The CDR3 here is CASSPWGQTQETQYF. DNA of the CDR3: TGTGCCAGCAGCCCCTGGGGACAGACCCAAGAGACCCAGTACTTC.

This clonotype appeared a few times. J is TRBJ2-2 and V is TRBV6-1; D might be TRBD1 (6 bases). The germline V gene has CDR1 MNHNS and CDR2 SASEGT. V was pared by 8 bases and J by 2 bases, with 12 bases between. The CDR3 extends over 14 amino acids. In DNA form, the CDR3 reads TGTGCCAGCTTCTCAGGGGCCAACACCGGGGAGCTGTTTTTT. Encoded protein: CASFSGANTGELFF.

Remarks on this clonotype: Germline and junction disagree at one end, which may indicate a read error. The J gene is TRBJ2-7, the V gene TRBV12-3 or TRBV12-4; TRBD2 matches at 10 bases. This CDR3 is built from 14 residues. CDR3 bases: TGTGCCAGCAGATTAGCGGGAGGCCCCTACGAGCAGTACTTC. It is translated as CASRLAGGPYEQYF.

Of note for this clonotype: This may arise from a read error, as a much more abundant clone is one base away. The chain employs TRBV12-3 or TRBV12-4 and TRBJ1-3; D unclear. The CDR3 has 15 amino acids. The CDR3 DNA reads TGTGCCAGCAGGCCCTACATGAGCTCTGAAAACACCATATATTTT. This codes for CASRPYMSSENTIYF.

This chain uses TRBV28 with TRBJ2-1; a weak D match, TRBD2 (5 bases). The germline V gene has CDR1 MDHEN and CDR2 SYDVKM. V was pared by 2 bases and J by 12 bases, with 11 bases between. This CDR3 spans 12 amino acids. The CDR3 region is CASSLRGEGQFF. DNA for the CDR3: TGTGCCAGCAGTTTAAGAGGAGAGGGGCAGTTCTTC.

This clonotype showed up many times. This sequence joins TRBV11-2 and TRBJ1-5; D gene unclear. The CDR3 sequence is 16 residues long. Germline V gene lookup returns CDR1 SGHAT and CDR2 FQNNGV. V was trimmed by 5 bases and J by 0 bases, leaving 14 bases between them. The DNA for the CDR3 is TGTGCCAGCAGCCTGGACGGGAAGATTAGCAATCAGCCCCAGCATTTT. Protein product: CASSLDGKISNQPQHF. The entire variable domain, with the rest obtained from reference TRBV11-2 and TRBJ1-5, is as follows: EAGVAQSPRYKIIEKRQSVAFWCNPISGHATLYWYQQILGQGPKLLIQFQNNGVVDDSQLPKDRFSAERLKGVDSTLKIQPAKLEDSAVYLCASSLDGKISNQPQHFGDGTRLSIL.

This clonotype was detected a few times. V is TRBV29-1 and J is TRBJ1-1; the D gene is possibly TRBD1 (6 bases). CDR3 length equals 15 residues. V lost 4 bases to trimming and J lost 2 bases, with 17 bases between them. Germline CDR1 is SQVTM and CDR2 is ANQGSEA. The CDR3 reads CSVAPSMTGNTEAFF. For the CDR3, the DNA is TGCAGCGTTGCACCTTCCATGACAGGAAACACTGAAGCTTTCTTT.

Only a few counts were recorded for this clonotype. The chain links TRBV7-3 to TRBJ1-1; TRBD1 is a possible D gene (6 bases). Germline lookup yields CDR1 SGHTA and CDR2 FQGTGA. V was cut by 5 bases and J by 8 bases, with 6 bases left in between. The CDR3 loop spans 10 amino acids. The CDR3 loop reads CASSRGEAFF. DNA of the CDR3: TGTGCCAGCAGCAGGGGGGAAGCTTTCTTT.

In its sample, this clonotype was seen many times. The J gene is TRBJ2-1, the V gene TRBV7-2; D possibly corresponds to TRBD2 (6 bases). CDR1 and CDR2 (germline): SGHTA, FQGNSA. The CDR3 covers 14 residues. V was shortened by 6 bases and J by 0 bases, with 9 bases between the two germline ends. CDR3 nucleotides: TGTGCCAGCAGGGGACTCGTCTCCTACAATGAGCAGTTCTTC. Translation gives CASRGLVSYNEQFF.

This clonotype was observed at least ten times. The chain carries TRBV29-1 and TRBJ1-2; weak D call: TRBD1 (5 bases). The CDR3 consists of 12 residues. Trimming stripped 3 bases from V and 10 bases from J, with 15 bases between. Germline CDR1 reads SQVTM; CDR2 reads ANQGSEA. The CDR3 reads CSVDKTPGDYTF. As DNA, the CDR3 is TGCAGCGTTGACAAAACCCCGGGGGACTACACCTTC. Full variable domain (outside the CDR3, taken from reference TRBV29-1 and TRBJ1-2): SAVISQKPSRDICQRGTSLTIQCQVDSQVTMMFWYRQQPGQSLTLIATANQGSEATYESGFVIDKFPISRPNLTFSTLTVSNMSPEDSSIYLCSVDKTPGDYTFGSGTRLTVV.

This clonotype has a count of ten or more. The chain couples TRBV18 to TRBJ2-1; 10 positions agree with TRBD2. The CDR3 spans 15 residues. With V trimmed by 1 base and J by 6 bases, 3 bases remained unmatched. Germline-derived CDR1 and CDR2 are KGHSH and LQKENI. CDR3 loop: CASSPLVAGGNEQFF. The CDR3 DNA reads TGTGCCAGCTCACCACTGGTAGCGGGAGGCAATGAGCAGTTCTTC.

This clonotype occurred a few times. J is TRBJ2-2 and V is TRBV29-1; TRBD2 aligns across 7 bases. CDR3 length: 14 amino acids. Trimming cost V 7 bases and J 5 bases; bases outside gene matches: 10. Germline V lookup: CDR1 SQVTM, CDR2 ANQGSEA. The CDR3 loop reads CSASGRRETGELFF. The DNA for the CDR3 is TGCAGCGCCTCCGGGAGGAGAGAGACCGGGGAGCTGTTTTTT.

This clonotype was seen many times. The V and J genes are TRBV6-5 and TRBJ2-3; TRBD2 agrees at 7 bases. The germline CDR1 and CDR2 sequences are MNHEY and SVGAGI. The V and J ends lost 4 bases and 2 bases, in that order; junction bases with no gene match: 9. The CDR3 consists of 16 residues. The CDR3 spells CASSSRASGFTDTQYF. CDR3 DNA sequence: TGTGCCAGCAGTTCCCGGGCTAGCGGTTTCACAGATACGCAGTATTTT.